This TCR beta chain was captured by sequencing in a study of cytomegalovirus exposure and HLA in healthy donors. General study findings and limits: CMV serostatus stood as the only immune exposure information on hand. In presence/absence analyses, roughly uniform sequencing depth across donors was assumed.

CDR3 size: 14 residues. From germline, CDR1 is WNHNN and CDR2 SYGVQD (reference sequence). V was cut by 3 bases and J by 4 bases, with 12 bases left in between. PCR involved 60 Vbeta and 13 Jbeta primers. The protocol was immunoSEQ multiplex PCR, while the TCRdb copy is restricted to in-frame clones and leaves out a portion. The sample has roughly 220,000 clones, about 81% seen once; the top ten hold approximately 2.5%. Note on this clone: Its matching antigen is unknown.

Sequencing input: PBMCs. V and J are TRBV10-1 and TRBJ1-1; no firm D call. The sequence was obtained from a middle-aged woman in good health and CMV-seronegative. This CDR3 is CASSDMKGGTEAFF. CDR3 nucleotides: TGCGCCAGCAGTGATATGAAGGGAGGCACTGAAGCTTTCTTT.